One and the same sample provided the 30 T cell receptor beta chains below, sequenced in a study of blood T cell repertoires in COVID-19 (dated by TCRdb to 2020 to 2022). Library creation used the immunoSEQ multiplex PCR assay. TCRdb obtained this table from immuneACCESS and retained in-frame rearrangements with V and J assigned. These tables miss some clones; where compared with another copy, unresolved V genes account for less than half of the shortfall, and the remainder is unexplained. The sample has about 140,000 clones on record, roughly four fifths of them singletons. The ten most abundant clones make up 3.5% to 5.5% of the sample. The source material was peripheral blood. Every receptor here comes from an elderly woman with active or convalescent COVID-19.

This rearrangement joins TRBV6-5 to TRBJ2-1; 9 nucleotides match TRBD1. The germline V gene encodes CDR1 MNHEY and CDR2 SVGAGI. Germline trimming cut 5 bases from V and 5 bases from J; bases unmatched to any gene: 7. The CDR3 totals 15 residues. CDR3 loop: CASSPTGQGHNEQFF. The CDR3 region has the DNA TGTGCCAGCAGTCCTACGGGACAGGGACACAATGAGCAGTTCTTC.

By sample share, this clone is medium-sized (0.01 to 0.1%). CDR3 protein: CASSSPGQGARGYTF. CDR3 bases: TGTGCCAGCAGCTCCCCGGGACAGGGGGCGCGTGGCTACACCTTC. The chain links TRBV7-9 to TRBJ1-2; 12 bases are shared with TRBD1. V lost 4 bases, J lost 7 bases, and 7 bases stayed unmatched. The CDR3 covers 15 residues. CDR1 is SEHNR and CDR2 is FQNEAQ in the germline V gene (reference sequence).

This chain links TRBV18 with TRBJ2-3; TRBD1 is a possible D gene (5 bases). CDR3 size: 14 residues. The germline CDR1 and CDR2 sequences are KGHSH and LQKENI. V gave up 1 base and J gave up 1 base, with 6 bases separating them. The CDR3 spells CASSPLGRTDTQYF. In DNA, the CDR3 is TGTGCCAGCTCACCACTGGGGCGCACAGATACGCAGTATTTT.

This chain connects TRBV18 to TRBJ2-3; the D gene is possibly TRBD2 (5 bases). The CDR3 spans 16 residues. CDR1 and CDR2 from the germline V gene are KGHSH and LQKENI. V was trimmed by 1 base and J by 1 base, leaving 12 bases between them. The CDR3 sequence is CASSPRGGFGTDTQYF. CDR3 coding DNA: TGTGCCAGCTCACCACGAGGAGGCTTCGGCACAGATACGCAGTATTTT.

The chain joins TRBV19 to TRBJ1-1; TRBD1 aligns across 7 bases. After removal of 4 bases from V and 1 base from J, the junction contained 3 bases not matched to a gene. The CDR3 length is 14 residues. The germline gives CDR1 LNHDA, CDR2 SQIVND (reference sequence). This CDR3 is CASSTGTANTEAFF. DNA of the CDR3: TGTGCCAGTAGTACCGGGACAGCGAACACTGAAGCTTTCTTT.

The CDR3 is CASSQDRAAWGYTF. The CDR3 coding sequence is TGCGCCAGCAGCCAAGATCGCGCCGCGTGGGGCTACACCTTC. The V and J genes are TRBV4-1 and TRBJ1-2; no definite D call. The CDR3 is made up of 14 amino acids. Germline values: CDR1 MGHRA, CDR2 YSYEKL. The V gene lost 0 bases and the J gene lost 8 bases, with 13 bases spanning the gap.

V and J are TRBV5-1 and TRBJ2-1, with 12 bases matching TRBD2. CDR3 size: 19 residues. Germline loops: CDR1 SGHRS, CDR2 YFSETQ. The V gene end was trimmed by 1 base and the J gene end by 9 bases; junction bases not matched to a gene: 17. The CDR3 spells CASSLMPSGGAGFNGEQFF. CDR3 nucleotides: TGCGCCAGCAGCTTGATGCCTAGCGGGGGGGCCGGGTTTAACGGTGAGCAGTTCTTC.

This clone was detected only a few times. The rearrangement uses TRBV19 and TRBJ1-2; weak D call: TRBD1 (6 bases). Germline CDR1 and CDR2: LNHDA and SQIVND (reference sequence). Trimming cost V 6 bases and J 7 bases, with 15 bases left between them. The CDR3 extends over 13 amino acids. The CDR3 sequence is CASSPGQPTGYTF. In DNA, the CDR3 is TGTGCCAGTAGCCCGGGACAACCGACTGGCTACACCTTC.

The gene calls are TRBV28 and TRBJ1-1, with TRBD1 matching over 9 bases. The CDR3 spans 17 residues. V lost 5 bases and J lost 1; bases outside the gene matches: 11. Germline values: CDR1 MDHEN, CDR2 SYDVKM. CDR3 nucleotide sequence: TGTGCCAGCAGTCCGGTCCCGGGACAGGGAGAGAACACTGAAGCTTTCTTT. Its protein product is CASSPVPGQGENTEAFF. Full variable domain (outside the CDR3, taken from reference TRBV28 and TRBJ1-1): DVKVTQSSRYLVKRTGEKVFLECVQDMDHENMFWYRQDPGLGLRLIYFSYDVKMKEKGDIPEGYSVSREKKERFSLILESASTNQTSMYLCASSPVPGQGENTEAFFGQGTRLTVV.

This chain uses TRBV18 with TRBJ1-1; the match to TRBD1 covers 8 bases. Germline CDR1 is KGHSH and CDR2 is LQKENI. This CDR3 has 16 amino acids. With 6 bases clipped from V and 5 bases from J, the junction kept 14 bases outside the gene matches. This chain's CDR3 is CASSPGTGGLRTEAFF. The CDR3 region has the DNA TGTGCCAGCTCGCCTGGGACAGGCGGATTGAGGACTGAAGCTTTCTTT.

The table lists this clone with many counts. The CDR3 protein is CASSHETGLVTGELFF. The CDR3 region has the DNA TGCGCCAGCAGCCATGAGACAGGGTTGGTAACCGGGGAGCTGTTTTTT. The chain recombines TRBV4-1 with TRBJ2-2, with 7 positions matching TRBD1. Per the germline V gene, CDR1 is MGHRA and CDR2 is YSYEKL. This CDR3 is built from 16 residues. Germline trimming cut 3 bases from V and 5 bases from J; bases unmatched to any gene: 9.

The chain couples TRBV18 to TRBJ2-3; 13 bases agree with TRBD2. Trimming cost V 0 bases and J 4 bases; bases outside gene matches: 1. Germline CDR1 reads KGHSH; CDR2 reads LQKENI. The CDR3 consists of 16 residues. Here the CDR3 DNA reads TGTGCCAGCTCACCACCGGGACTAGCGGGGCCAGATACGCAGTATTTT. Residues: CASSPPGLAGPDTQYF.

The V call is TRBV6-5, the J call TRBJ2-1, with TRBD1 matching 7 bases. This CDR3 has 14 residues. CDR1 is MNHEY, CDR2 SVGAGI, per germline. After removal of 6 bases from V and 6 bases from J, the junction contained 8 bases not matched to a gene. DNA for the CDR3: TGTGCCAGCAGCAGAACTAGACAGGGCAATGAGCAGTTCTTC. This encodes CASSRTRQGNEQFF.

To note about this clone: The same CDR3 can be traced to other DNA sequences in this sample. This sequence joins TRBV19 and TRBJ1-5; perhaps TRBD1 as D (6 bases). V shed 1 base and J shed 4 bases, with 8 bases lying between them. The CDR3 has 14 residues. Germline V gives CDR1 LNHDA, CDR2 SQIVND (reference sequence). The CDR3 reads CASSIVRGNQPQHF. The CDR3 DNA sequence: TGTGCCAGTAGTATAGTCAGGGGTAATCAGCCCCAGCATTTT.

The gene calls are TRBV19 and TRBJ2-2; 13 bases are shared with TRBD2. Trimming took 5 bases from V and 5 from J; bases not matched to a gene: 2. The CDR3 loop spans 15 amino acids. Germline V lookup: CDR1 LNHDA, CDR2 SQIVND (reference sequence). The CDR3 bases are TGTGCCAGTAGTGGGACTAGCGGGGCAACCGGGGAGCTGTTTTTT. This encodes CASSGTSGATGELFF.

The CDR3 DNA sequence: TGTGCCAGCAGTGATACGCAGGGTTCGGCTGAAGCTTTCTTT. Its protein product is CASSDTQGSAEAFF. V and J are TRBV6-1 and TRBJ1-1; the D gene is possibly TRBD1 (5 bases). The V end lost 3 bases, the J end lost 6 bases, and 14 bases lay between the germline ends. Germline CDR1 MNHNS, CDR2 SASEGT. The CDR3 length is 14 residues.

The chain joins TRBV14 to TRBJ1-4; TRBD1 aligns across 8 bases. The CDR3 covers 16 residues. Germline CDR1 and CDR2: SGHDN and FVKESK. The junction had 8 bases not matched to a gene; V was cut back by 0 bases and J by 8 bases. For the CDR3, the DNA is TGTGCCAGCAGCCAAGACCTCGACAGGGGAGGAGAAAAACTGTTTTTT. Protein product: CASSQDLDRGGEKLFF.

The chain carries TRBV6-6 and TRBJ2-7; TRBD2 matches at 15 bases. The CDR3 is 17 residues long. Per germline, CDR1 MNHNY and CDR2 SVGAGI (reference sequence). V was pared by 5 bases and J by 3 bases, with 8 bases of the junction left unmatched. This CDR3 is CASSRTSGGAEVYEQYF. CDR3 nucleotides: TGTGCCAGCAGTCGGACTAGCGGGGGGGCCGAGGTCTACGAGCAGTACTTC.

The chain has TRBV5-1 and TRBJ2-1, with 12 positions matching TRBD1. Unmatched junction bases numbered 15, after V lost 5 bases and J lost 0 bases. The germline CDR1 and CDR2 sequences are SGHRS and YFSETQ. This CDR3 region has 20 residues. The CDR3 region is CASRAGTGGVLPSSYNEQFF. The CDR3 bases are TGCGCCAGCAGGGCCGGGACAGGGGGCGTTTTACCGAGCTCCTACAATGAGCAGTTCTTC.

The chain links TRBV7-8 to TRBJ1-6; D is uncertain. Between the trimmed V and J ends, which lost 5 bases and 8 bases, there was a span of 19 bases. The CDR3 is 16 amino acids. CDR1 and CDR2 (germline): SGHVS, FQNEAQ. CDR3 loop: CASSRTAGLSHSPLHF. As DNA, the CDR3 is TGTGCCAGCAGCCGAACGGCAGGTCTATCTCATTCACCCCTCCACTTT.

In its sample, this clone was seen a few times. The V call is TRBV30, the J call TRBJ2-7; D gene uncertain. In germline, CDR1 is GTSNPN, CDR2 SVGIG (reference sequence). The V end was cut by 4 bases, the J end by 0 bases, with 16 bases between. This CDR3 has 15 residues. Here the CDR3 DNA reads TGTGCCTGGACCCACATCCAATCATCCTCCTACGAGCAGTACTTC. Translated, it gives CAWTHIQSSSYEQYF. The full variable domain, rest sourced from reference TRBV30 and TRBJ2-7, is SQTIHQWPATLVQPVGSPLSLECTVEGTSNPNLYWYRQAAGRGLQLLFYSVGIGQISSEVPQNLSASRPQDRQFILSSKKLLLSDSGFYLCAWTHIQSSSYEQYFGPGTRLTVT.

The chain uses TRBV6-2 or TRBV6-3 and TRBJ1-6; unclear D gene. Germline V gene lookup returns CDR1 MNHEY and CDR2 SVGEGT. The V and J ends lost 4 bases and 0 bases respectively, with 7 bases between them. This CDR3 region has 15 residues. CDR3 in DNA: TGTGCCAGCAGTTTGGGGAGCTCCTATAATTCACCCCTCCACTTT. Amino acid sequence: CASSLGSSYNSPLHF.

This chain connects TRBV4-1 to TRBJ2-4, with TRBD2 matching over 14 bases. V lost 4 bases to trimming and J lost 8 bases; unmatched junction nucleotides: 13. This CDR3 has 18 amino acids. CDR1 is MGHRA, CDR2 YSYEKL, per germline. In nucleotides, the CDR3 is TGCGCCAGCAGCCTCTTTCGTCAGACTAGCGGGGGGGCGGACATTCAGTACTTC. The encoded protein is CASSLFRQTSGGADIQYF.

V gene TRBV6-2 or TRBV6-3 combines with J gene TRBJ2-7; the match to TRBD1 covers 8 bases. After removal of 4 bases from V and 2 bases from J, the junction contained 7 bases not matched to a gene. Germline V lookup: CDR1 MNHEY, CDR2 SVGEGT. The CDR3 contains 15 residues. The CDR3 DNA follows: TGTGCCAGCAGTTCAGGGACAGGCGATCCCTACGAGCAGTACTTC. As protein: CASSSGTGDPYEQYF.

This sequence joins TRBV23-1 and TRBJ1-2; D not certain. TRBV23-1 is flagged as an ORF with uncertain function. The CDR3 loop spans 14 amino acids. Trimming removed 2 bases from V and 4 bases from J, with 11 bases in between. The CDR3 bases are TGCGCCAGCAGTCAACCTAGCCAGCCCTATGGCTACACCTTC. Protein sequence: CASSQPSQPYGYTF.

The chain links TRBV27 to TRBJ2-7; possibly TRBD1 for D (5 bases). CDR1 and CDR2 from the germline V gene are MNHEY and SMNVEV (reference sequence). The V gene lost 3 bases and the J gene lost 5 bases, with 8 bases spanning the gap. The CDR3 contains 12 residues. CDR3 loop: CASSLNRNEQYF. Here the CDR3 DNA reads TGTGCCAGCAGTTTGAACAGGAACGAGCAGTACTTC.

The chain couples TRBV6-6 to TRBJ2-3, with D tentatively TRBD2 (7 bases). The ends were cut back, 6 bases at V and 0 bases at J, with 16 bases in the middle. CDR3 size: 16 residues. CDR1 is MNHNY and CDR2 is SVGAGI in the germline V gene (reference sequence). CDR3 sequence (DNA): TGTGCCAGCAGCCCTCGTGGGGGGGCTAGCACAGATACGCAGTATTTT. Amino acids: CASSPRGGASTDTQYF.

The chain uses TRBV7-8 and TRBJ1-1; D is unclear. There are 16 residues in the CDR3. Trimming took off 5 bases at V and 0 bases at J, with 16 bases between the two ends. The germline V gene has CDR1 SGHVS and CDR2 FQNEAQ. The CDR3 nucleotides are TGTGCCAGCAGCCACGGGGATCTTATAATGAACACTGAAGCTTTCTTT. Translating it yields CASSHGDLIMNTEAFF. The whole variable domain, filled in from reference TRBV7-8 and TRBJ1-1, reads GAGVSQSPRYKVAKRGQDVALRCDPISGHVSLFWYQQALGQGPEFLTYFQNEAQLDKSGLPSDRFFAERPEGSVSTLKIQRTQQEDSAVYLCASSHGDLIMNTEAFFGQGTRLTVV.

The gene calls are TRBV6-5 and TRBJ1-2; D is unclear. Germline V gene sequence: CDR1 MNHEY, CDR2 SVGAGI. V lost 5 bases and J 2 bases, leaving 3 bases between the germline ends. The CDR3 runs 11 residues. The CDR3 DNA reads TGTGCCAGCAGTCCGAACTATGGCTACACCTTC. Translated, it gives CASSPNYGYTF.

This CDR3 is CAILREGLHEQYF. In DNA form, the CDR3 reads TGTGCCATCCTCCGGGAGGGCCTCCACGAGCAGTACTTC. The chain is built from TRBV6-5 and TRBJ2-7; 8 bases agree with TRBD2. Germline V lookup: CDR1 MNHEY, CDR2 SVGAGI. This CDR3 region has 13 residues. J lost 5 bases, V lost 10 bases, and 10 bases had no gene match.